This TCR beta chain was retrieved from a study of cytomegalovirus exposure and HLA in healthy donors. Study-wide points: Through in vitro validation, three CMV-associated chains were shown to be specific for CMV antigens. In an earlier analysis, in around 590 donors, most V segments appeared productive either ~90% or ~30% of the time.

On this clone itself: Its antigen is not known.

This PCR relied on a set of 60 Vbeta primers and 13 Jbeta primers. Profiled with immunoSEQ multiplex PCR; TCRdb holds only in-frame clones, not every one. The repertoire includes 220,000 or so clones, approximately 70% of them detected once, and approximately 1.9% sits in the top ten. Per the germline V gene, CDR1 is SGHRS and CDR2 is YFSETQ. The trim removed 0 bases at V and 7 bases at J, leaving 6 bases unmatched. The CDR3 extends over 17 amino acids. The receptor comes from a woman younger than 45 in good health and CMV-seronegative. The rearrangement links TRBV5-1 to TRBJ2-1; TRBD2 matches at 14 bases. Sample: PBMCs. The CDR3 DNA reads TGCGCCAGCAGCTTGGGACTAGCGGGAGGGTATCTTAATGAGCAGTTCTTC. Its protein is CASSLGLAGGYLNEQFF.